The 29 T cell receptor beta chains given below trace back to one sample, sequenced in a study of graft-versus-host responses after intestinal transplantation. Assay: immunoSEQ multiplex PCR; the TCRdb copy retains only in-frame clones and omits some. Altogether about 100,000 clones are present, less than 90% being singletons, with the ten largest covering roughly 1%. Their recognized antigens are unknown. Sequenced here: unstimulated CD4+ T cells sorted from spleen or lymph node cells, sampled before transplant. The receptors were sampled from a human donor who was the organ donor for an intestinal transplant.

The rearrangement joins TRBV10-3 to TRBJ2-3; the D is unclear. Looked up from germline, CDR1 is ENHRY and CDR2 is SYGVKD. The CDR3 contains 16 residues. Trimming left V 1 base short and J 7 bases short, with 18 bases between. CDR3 loop: CAISEYSTAVSHTQYF. The CDR3 coding sequence is TGTGCCATCAGTGAGTACTCGACGGCCGTGAGCCATACGCAGTATTTT.

The chain uses TRBV6-6 and TRBJ1-3, with 7 bases identical to TRBD1. Germline CDR1 is MNHNY and CDR2 is SVGAGI (reference sequence). This CDR3 has 15 residues. The junction had 3 bases not matched to a gene; V was cut back by 0 bases and J by 4 bases. This chain's CDR3 is CASSYSQGRGNTIYF. The CDR3 DNA is TGTGCCAGCAGTTACTCACAGGGGAGGGGAAACACCATATATTTT.

J is TRBJ2-1 and V is TRBV13; D is possibly TRBD1 (5 bases). Germline V gene data show CDR1 as PRHDT and CDR2 as FYEKMQ (reference sequence). The V end lost 5 bases, the J end lost 2 bases, and 16 bases lay between the germline ends. This CDR3 has 16 amino acids. The CDR3 bases are TGTGCCAGCAGCCCCCACAGGACCTACACCTACAATGAGCAGTTCTTC. Amino acids: CASSPHRTYTYNEQFF.

The rearrangement joins TRBV18 to TRBJ2-2; 8 bases agree with TRBD1. The CDR3 is made up of 16 amino acids. Germline V gene data show CDR1 as KGHSH and CDR2 as LQKENI. V shed 5 bases, J shed 2 bases, and the junction held 7 bases outside the gene matches. CDR3 sequence reads: CASSRQQGVNTGELFF. CDR3 sequence (DNA): TGTGCCAGCTCAAGGCAACAGGGGGTTAACACCGGGGAGCTGTTTTTT.

The genes are TRBV6-1 and TRBJ2-7; maybe TRBD1 (6 bases). Per the germline V gene, CDR1 is MNHNS and CDR2 is SASEGT. The CDR3 runs to 14 residues. Written as DNA, the CDR3 is TGTGGGACAGAACGGGACATTGGATCCTACGAGCAGTACTTC. It specifies CGTERDIGSYEQYF.

V usage is TRBV2 and J usage is TRBJ2-2; D is ambiguous. Germline values: CDR1 SNHLY, CDR2 FYNNEI. The CDR3 consists of 13 residues. Trimming left V 5 bases short and J 5 bases short, with 9 bases between. CDR3 amino acids: CASSPWVTGELFF. The CDR3 nucleotides are TGTGCCAGCAGTCCCTGGGTGACCGGGGAGCTGTTTTTT.

V usage is TRBV7-7 and J usage is TRBJ2-5; tentatively, D is TRBD1 (5 bases). The V and J ends lost 1 base and 5 bases respectively, with 14 bases between them. Germline loops: CDR1 SSHAT, CDR2 FNYEAQ (reference sequence). CDR3 size: 15 residues. The CDR3 DNA is TGTGCCAGCAGCTTAGACGGCAGGGTTGGGGAGACCCAGTACTTC. Translation gives CASSLDGRVGETQYF.

This sequence joins TRBV28 and TRBJ2-7; 9 nucleotides line up with TRBD1. Germline trimming cut 3 bases from V and 3 bases from J; bases unmatched to any gene: 15. The CDR3 is made up of 18 amino acids. Germline V gene data show CDR1 as MDHEN and CDR2 as SYDVKM. This CDR3 is CASSFSWGDRVRIYEQYF. The CDR3 DNA is TGTGCCAGCAGTTTTTCGTGGGGGGACAGGGTAAGGATCTACGAGCAGTACTTC. The variable domain in full, completed from reference TRBV28 and TRBJ2-7, reads DVKVTQSSRYLVKRTGEKVFLECVQDMDHENMFWYRQDPGLGLRLIYFSYDVKMKEKGDIPEGYSVSREKKERFSLILESASTNQTSMYLCASSFSWGDRVRIYEQYFGPGTRLTVT.

This chain links TRBV28 with TRBJ1-6; TRBD1 is a possible D gene (6 bases). Germline V gene data show CDR1 as MDHEN and CDR2 as SYDVKM. CDR3 length equals 15 residues. V was shortened by 5 bases and J by 14 bases, with 22 bases between the two germline ends. The CDR3 DNA sequence: TGTGCCAGCAGTCCGCCGACAGGAAGCCCGGGGGCCCTCCACTTT. It codes for CASSPPTGSPGALHF. Filled out from reference TRBV28 and TRBJ1-6, the complete variable domain reads DVKVTQSSRYLVKRTGEKVFLECVQDMDHENMFWYRQDPGLGLRLIYFSYDVKMKEKGDIPEGYSVSREKKERFSLILESASTNQTSMYLCASSPPTGSPGALHFGNGTRLTVT.

The CDR3 nucleotides are TGTGCCACCTCGGACAGACCCTCTAACTATGGCTACACCTTC. It yields the protein CATSDRPSNYGYTF. This rearrangement joins TRBV7-8 to TRBJ1-2, with D possibly being TRBD1 (6 bases). Germline CDR1 SGHVS, CDR2 FQNEAQ. V shed 10 bases and J shed 0 bases, with 15 bases lying between them. This CDR3 contains 14 residues.

CDR3 nucleotide sequence: TGTGCCAGCAGCCAAGATCTTCGGGGTTCCGAAGCTTTCTTT. It codes for CASSQDLRGSEAFF. This chain links TRBV14 with TRBJ1-1, with D unresolved. Germline-derived CDR1 and CDR2 are SGHDN and FVKESK. The CDR3 is 14 amino acids. Trimming took off 0 bases at V and 8 bases at J, with 13 bases between the two ends. Full variable domain (rest looked up from reference TRBV14 and TRBJ1-1): EAGVTQFPSHSVIEKGQTVTLRCDPISGHDNLYWYRRVMGKEIKFLLHFVKESKQDESGMPNNRFLAERTGGTYSTLKVQPAELEDSGVYFCASSQDLRGSEAFFGQGTRLTVV.

The rearrangement uses TRBV30 and TRBJ1-1, with D perhaps TRBD1 (6 bases). CDR3 size: 11 residues. CDR1 is GTSNPN and CDR2 is SVGIG in the germline V gene (reference sequence). V lost 1 base and J lost 8, with 8 bases in between. In nucleotides, the CDR3 is TGTGCCTGGAGTGCCGGACAGGAAGCTTTCTTT. Translating gives CAWSAGQEAFF.

This chain joins TRBV2 and TRBJ2-1; TRBD2 matches at 7 bases. With V trimmed by 6 bases and J by 6 bases, 8 bases remained unmatched. Germline V gene lookup returns CDR1 SNHLY and CDR2 FYNNEI. The CDR3 sequence is 14 residues long. The CDR3 sequence: CASRLRLATNEQFF. DNA for the CDR3: TGTGCCAGCAGGCTACGACTAGCTACCAATGAGCAGTTCTTC.

The chain employs TRBV30 and TRBJ1-6, with D uncertain. Germline CDR1 and CDR2: GTSNPN and SVGIG (reference sequence). The CDR3 loop spans 12 amino acids. Trimming stripped 0 bases from V and 11 bases from J, with 8 bases between. The CDR3 bases are TGTGCCTGGAGTGTCGGAGGTACACCCCTCCACTTT. It is translated as CAWSVGGTPLHF.

The V gene is TRBV4-2, the J gene TRBJ2-3; TRBD2 matches 9 bases. Germline-derived CDR1 and CDR2 are LGHNA and YNFKEQ. Trimming took 3 bases from V and 0 from J; bases not matched to a gene: 4. This CDR3 has 16 residues. The CDR3 spells CASSQSTSGSTDTQYF. In DNA, the CDR3 is TGTGCCAGCAGCCAGTCCACTAGCGGGAGCACAGATACGCAGTATTTT.

The chain uses TRBV9 and TRBJ1-6; D uncertain. With 2 bases removed from V and 7 bases from J, the gap between germline ends came to 10 bases. Germline CDR1 is SGDLS and CDR2 is YYNGEE. The CDR3 contains 14 residues. CDR3 region: CASSVVGWNSPLHF. In nucleotides, the CDR3 is TGTGCCAGCAGCGTCGTCGGGTGGAATTCACCCCTCCACTTT.

This chain joins TRBV28 and TRBJ1-4; 8 positions match TRBD1. This CDR3 has 19 amino acids. Germline V gives CDR1 MDHEN, CDR2 SYDVKM. V was pared by 3 bases and J by 0 bases, with 12 bases of the junction left unmatched. The CDR3 reads CASSFHRGSPVATNEKLFF. CDR3 nucleotide sequence: TGTGCCAGCAGTTTCCACAGGGGGAGCCCTGTTGCAACTAATGAAAAACTGTTTTTT. The whole variable domain, filled in from reference TRBV28 and TRBJ1-4, reads DVKVTQSSRYLVKRTGEKVFLECVQDMDHENMFWYRQDPGLGLRLIYFSYDVKMKEKGDIPEGYSVSREKKERFSLILESASTNQTSMYLCASSFHRGSPVATNEKLFFGSGTQLSVL.

The chain links TRBV4-1 to TRBJ2-7, with D possibly TRBD1 on 6 matching bases. CDR1 and CDR2 (germline): MGHRA, YSYEKL. This CDR3 has 20 residues. Trimming left V 0 bases short and J 3 bases short, with 27 bases between. CDR3 region: CASSQDRLAGVQPSRYEQYF. The CDR3 DNA reads TGCGCCAGCAGCCAAGATCGGCTGGCAGGGGTACAACCCTCCCGCTACGAGCAGTACTTC.

The rearrangement uses TRBV5-1 and TRBJ1-2, with D uncertain. Germline values: CDR1 SGHRS, CDR2 YFSETQ. The V gene lost 0 bases and the J gene lost 8 bases, with 8 bases spanning the gap. The CDR3 consists of 12 residues. CDR3 DNA: TGCGCCAGCAGCTTGGACGGGAACGGCTACACCTTC. Amino acids: CASSLDGNGYTF.

V and J are TRBV19 and TRBJ1-2; 7 bases fit TRBD1. The CDR3 loop spans 14 amino acids. V trimming: 10 bases; J trimming: 0 bases; junction bases outside the gene matches: 8. Germline V gene data show CDR1 as LNHDA and CDR2 as SQIVND (reference sequence). The CDR3 DNA reads as TGTGCCACCCAGTCCCAGGGGGCTAACTATGGCTACACCTTC. Translating gives CATQSQGANYGYTF.

This clone was seen a single time. The rearrangement joins TRBV6-6 to TRBJ1-1; D uncertain. V lost 0 bases to trimming and J lost 5 bases, with 7 bases between them. The CDR3 consists of 13 residues. The germline CDR1 and CDR2 sequences are MNHNY and SVGAGI (reference sequence). DNA for the CDR3: TGTGCCAGCAGTTACTCATGGGATACTGAAGCTTTCTTT. Amino acid sequence: CASSYSWDTEAFF.

This sequence joins TRBV7-2 and TRBJ2-1, with 7 positions matching TRBD2. V lost 0 bases to trimming and J lost 6 bases; unmatched junction nucleotides: 8. Germline V gives CDR1 SGHTA, CDR2 FQGNSA. The CDR3 spans 16 residues. CDR3 coding DNA: TGTGCCAGCAGCTTAGCCTCCGCGACTAGCTGCAATGAGCAGTTCTTC. This encodes CASSLASATSCNEQFF.

This chain uses TRBV2 with TRBJ1-2; D unclear. The CDR3 covers 13 residues. V lost 8 bases, J lost 13 bases, and 23 bases lay in between. Germline values: CDR1 SNHLY, CDR2 FYNNEI. CDR3 amino acids: CASWNNGLSSGTF. The CDR3 DNA follows: TGTGCCAGCTGGAATAACGGACTCTCTTCCGGCACCTTC.

The table lists this clone with a few counts. This rearrangement joins TRBV6-1 to TRBJ1-6; 7 positions agree with TRBD1. J gave up 6 bases and V 2 bases, and 7 bases lay outside the gene matches. Germline values: CDR1 MNHNS, CDR2 SASEGT. The CDR3 extends over 16 amino acids. The CDR3 DNA reads as TGTGCCAGCAGTGAACAGGGGGGAAGTGGTAATTCACCCCTCCACTTT. Encoded protein: CASSEQGGSGNSPLHF.

V gene TRBV7-2 combines with J gene TRBJ1-4; 7 bases fit TRBD1. The CDR3 sequence is 15 residues long. Trimming at V came to 1 base and at J to 7 bases, leaving 6 bases not matched to a gene. Per the germline V gene, CDR1 is SGHTA and CDR2 is FQGNSA. DNA of the CDR3: TGTGCCAGCAGCTTAGGGGGACAGAACCTTGAAAAACTGTTTTTT. Amino acids: CASSLGGQNLEKLFF.

The V and J genes are TRBV27 and TRBJ2-1; TRBD2 aligns across 8 bases. J gave up 4 bases and V 1 base, and 9 bases lay outside the gene matches. The CDR3 consists of 17 residues. The germline V gene encodes CDR1 MNHEY and CDR2 SMNVEV (reference sequence). CDR3 sequence: CASSLFGGGTPYNEQFF. CDR3 sequence (DNA): TGTGCCAGCAGTTTATTCGGGGGGGGGACACCTTACAATGAGCAGTTCTTC.

The CDR3 sequence: CASSSSRGGGADTQYF. CDR3 nucleotide sequence: TGTGCCAGCAGCTCATCCAGAGGGGGAGGGGCAGATACGCAGTATTTT. The genes are TRBV11-3 and TRBJ2-3, with D tentatively TRBD2 (7 bases). The V gene's germline CDR1 is SGHNT and CDR2 YENEEA. The CDR3 spans 16 residues. Trimming cost V 4 bases and J 4 bases, with 18 bases left between them.

The chain uses TRBV18 and TRBJ2-7; D tentatively reads TRBD1 or TRBD2 (5 bases each). V was cut by 2 bases and J by 3 bases, with 17 bases left in between. The CDR3 consists of 16 residues. CDR1 KGHSH and CDR2 LQKENI come from the germline V gene. DNA for the CDR3: TGTGCCAGCTCACCAAGGGGAACAGGAGGTGTCTACGAGCAGTACTTC. It specifies CASSPRGTGGVYEQYF.

The V call is TRBV30, the J call TRBJ2-3, with 13 bases lining up with TRBD2. The junction had 16 bases not matched to a gene; V was cut back by 3 bases and J by 4 bases. The CDR3 length is 19 residues. Germline V gene data show CDR1 as GTSNPN and CDR2 as SVGIG (reference sequence). CDR3 nucleotide sequence: TGTGCCTGGAGGGACGAACGGGGCCTAGGGACTAGCGGGGCAGATACGCAGTATTTT. The encoded protein is CAWRDERGLGTSGADTQYF.